A single sample gave rise to the 2 T cell receptor beta chains below, sequenced in a study of blood T cells in healthy people across ages. Then a second PCR, running about 6 to 11 cycles, was carried out with a sample-barcoded 5' primer and a J-beta primer mix. TCRdb analysed the 5' RACE reads with MiXCR anew, one entry per CDR3 protein. Among 1.4 million or so distinct CDR3 sequences listed, about 45% were seen once. Sample: blood. These receptors originate from a woman in her late teens or twenties in good health.

In this sample, this clonotype turned up a few times. J is TRBJ1-2 and V is TRBV12-3 or TRBV12-4, with no clear D. V was shortened by 2 bases and J by 3 bases, with 16 bases between the two germline ends. The CDR3 covers 16 residues. CDR3 nucleotide sequence: TGTGCCAGCAGTTTATTGGCAGGCCACGGGGACTATGGCTACACCTTC. Its translation: CASSLLAGHGDYGYTF.

The V call is TRBV29-1, the J call TRBJ1-1; D unresolved. The CDR3 is 10 residues long. Trimming pared 4 bases from V and 6 bases from J, leaving 6 bases between. CDR1 and CDR2 from the germline V gene are SQVTM and ANQGSEA. The CDR3: CSVADAEAFF. CDR3 DNA sequence: TGCAGCGTTGCTGACGCTGAAGCTTTCTTT. Full variable domain (outside the CDR3, taken from reference TRBV29-1 and TRBJ1-1): SAVISQKPSRDICQRGTSLTIQCQVDSQVTMMFWYRQQPGQSLTLIATANQGSEATYESGFVIDKFPISRPNLTFSTLTVSNMSPEDSSIYLCSVADAEAFFGQGTRLTVV.